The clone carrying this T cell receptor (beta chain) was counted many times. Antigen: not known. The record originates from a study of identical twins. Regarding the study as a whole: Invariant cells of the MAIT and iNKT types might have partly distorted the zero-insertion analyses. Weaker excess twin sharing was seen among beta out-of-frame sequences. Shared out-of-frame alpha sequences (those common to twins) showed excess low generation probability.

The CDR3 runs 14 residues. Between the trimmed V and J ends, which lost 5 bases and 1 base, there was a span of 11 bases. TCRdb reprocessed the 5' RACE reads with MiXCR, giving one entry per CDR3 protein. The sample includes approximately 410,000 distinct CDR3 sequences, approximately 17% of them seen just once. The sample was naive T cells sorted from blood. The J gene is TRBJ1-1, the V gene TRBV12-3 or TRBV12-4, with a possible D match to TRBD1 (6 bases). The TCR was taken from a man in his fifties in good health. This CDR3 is CASSTGPWNTEAFF. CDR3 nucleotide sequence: TGTGCCAGCAGTACAGGGCCCTGGAACACTGAAGCTTTCTTT.